This entry lists 26 T cell receptor beta chains sequenced from one sample in a study of glioma-infiltrating T cells after dendritic cell vaccination (TCRdb year 2016). According to the study, the label for this sample's time point signals: after dendritic cell vaccination, including at tumor progression/relapse. Libraries came from the immunoSEQ multiplex PCR assay. What TCRdb holds here is the immuneACCESS table cut down to in-frame rearrangements. Part of the clones is not present; checked against another copy, under half of the missing clones reflect an unresolved V gene, and the others are unexplained. The sample table holds approximately 50,000 clones, of which approximately 91% were seen once. Clones ranked in the top ten supply approximately 5.3% of the sample. The source was blood, collected after dendritic cell vaccination. The receptors here all came from a human donor with glioblastoma.

The chain is built from TRBV6-6 and TRBJ2-7; TRBD2 matches 11 bases. Losses at the gene ends were 10 bases for V and 3 bases for J; bases not matched to a gene: 8. CDR3 length equals 14 residues. From germline, CDR1 is MNHNY and CDR2 SVGAGI (reference sequence). This chain's CDR3 is CATVRLAGYYEQYF. CDR3 nucleotides: TGTGCCACAGTAAGACTAGCGGGGTACTACGAGCAGTACTTC.

The rearrangement uses TRBV4-3 and TRBJ2-7; 7 nucleotides match TRBD1. This CDR3 is 13 amino acids long. With V trimmed by 3 bases and J by 7 bases, 6 bases remained unmatched. The V gene's germline CDR1 is LGHNA and CDR2 YSLEER. CDR3 region: CASSQVQGWEQYF. The DNA for the CDR3 is TGCGCCAGCAGCCAGGTACAGGGGTGGGAGCAGTACTTC.

This clone was observed once. The V call is TRBV28, the J call TRBJ2-1; 12 nucleotides line up with TRBD2. CDR1 is MDHEN, CDR2 SYDVKM, per germline. The CDR3 length is 15 residues. Trimming at V came to 5 bases and at J to 7 bases, leaving 6 bases not matched to a gene. The CDR3: CASSKTSGSLNEQFF. The CDR3 DNA reads as TGTGCCAGCAGTAAGACTAGCGGGAGCTTAAATGAGCAGTTCTTC.

V gene TRBV6-1 combines with J gene TRBJ2-7, with TRBD2 matching over 12 bases. In germline, CDR1 is MNHNS, CDR2 SASEGT. This CDR3 region has 14 residues. With 8 bases clipped from V and 4 bases from J, the junction kept 6 bases outside the gene matches. The CDR3 DNA sequence: TGTGCCAGCTGGGGACTAGCGGGCCATTACGAGCAGTACTTC. Protein sequence: CASWGLAGHYEQYF.

The chain employs TRBV28 and TRBJ1-5, with D uncertain. Deletions cut 5 bases from V and 4 bases from J, with 6 bases between. Per germline, CDR1 MDHEN and CDR2 SYDVKM. The CDR3 consists of 12 residues. Written as DNA, the CDR3 is TGTGCCAGCAGTAATCTGAATCAGCCCCAGCATTTT. This translates into CASSNLNQPQHF.

The CDR3 DNA follows: TGTGCCAGCAGTGCCCAGGGGAAAGAGACCCAGTACTTC. The encoded protein is CASSAQGKETQYF. The J gene is TRBJ2-5, the V gene TRBV27, with TRBD1 as a possible D gene (6 bases). V was pared by 5 bases and J by 3 bases, with 10 bases between. The CDR3 sequence is 13 residues long. The V gene's germline CDR1 is MNHEY and CDR2 SMNVEV (reference sequence).

This clone appeared a few times. This CDR3 is CAIGRTDEQFF. The CDR3 DNA follows: TGTGCCATTGGGAGGACTGATGAGCAGTTCTTC. J is TRBJ2-1 and V is TRBV10-3, with D possibly TRBD2 on 6 matching bases. The germline V and J ends were trimmed by 9 bases and 8 bases, with 11 bases remaining between them. Germline CDR1 ENHRY, CDR2 SYGVKD. The CDR3 length is 11 residues.

The chain is built from TRBV15 and TRBJ1-2; D is unresolved. The CDR3 loop spans 14 amino acids. The V end was cut by 5 bases, the J end by 0 bases, with 10 bases between. Germline V CDR1 and CDR2: LNHNV, YYDKDF (reference sequence). The CDR3, as DNA: TGTGCCACCAGCCCCGACACCTCTAACTATGGCTACACCTTC. Protein sequence: CATSPDTSNYGYTF.

The gene calls are TRBV7-2 and TRBJ2-1; D is perhaps TRBD1 (5 bases). Looked up from germline, CDR1 is SGHTA and CDR2 is FQGNSA. The CDR3 covers 14 residues. V was pared by 6 bases and J by 9 bases, with 18 bases between. The DNA of the CDR3 is TGTGCCAGCAGACCAGGGCGCCCCGTAGGTGAGCAGTTCTTC. This encodes CASRPGRPVGEQFF.

The J gene is TRBJ2-1, the V gene TRBV18; perhaps TRBD1 as D (6 bases). V lost 0 bases and J 6 bases, leaving 12 bases between the germline ends. CDR3 length: 15 residues. Germline V gene lookup returns CDR1 KGHSH and CDR2 LQKENI. The chain's CDR3 is CASSPPTRGGNEQFF. The CDR3 bases are TGTGCCAGCTCACCACCGACCAGGGGTGGCAATGAGCAGTTCTTC.

The chain uses TRBV4-1 and TRBJ2-3; D not resolved. Germline V gene sequence: CDR1 MGHRA, CDR2 YSYEKL. The V end lost 0 bases, the J end lost 6 bases, and 7 bases lay between the germline ends. The CDR3 covers 13 residues. The CDR3 sequence is CASSQDVGDTQYF. The CDR3 nucleotides read TGCGCCAGCAGCCAAGATGTCGGGGATACGCAGTATTTT.

The chain employs TRBV5-1 and TRBJ1-2; D gene unclear. The V end was cut by 1 base, the J end by 2 bases, with 6 bases between. The CDR3 is 13 amino acids. Germline V lookup: CDR1 SGHRS, CDR2 YFSETQ. CDR3 region: CASSLSQNYGYTF. CDR3 sequence (DNA): TGCGCCAGCAGCTTGTCTCAGAACTATGGCTACACCTTC.

The chain links TRBV10-3 to TRBJ2-5, with D maybe TRBD2 (5 bases). Trimming took off 0 bases at V and 8 bases at J, with 19 bases between the two ends. CDR1 and CDR2 (germline): ENHRY, SYGVKD. The CDR3 has 16 amino acids. Written as DNA, the CDR3 is TGTGCCATCAGTGAGTCGCTGGCTAGCCCCGTATTAACCCAGTACTTC. It codes for CAISESLASPVLTQYF.

V usage is TRBV7-8 and J usage is TRBJ2-5, with a tentative D call TRBD1 (5 bases). Germline CDR1 is SGHVS and CDR2 is FQNEAQ. This CDR3 is built from 13 residues. Trimming took 2 bases from V and 5 from J, leaving 9 bases between them. CDR3 loop: CASSLRGSETQYF. CDR3 in DNA: TGTGCCAGCAGCTTAAGGGGTTCGGAGACCCAGTACTTC.

The chain is built from TRBV13 and TRBJ2-4; TRBD2 matches at 9 bases. Germline CDR1 PRHDT, CDR2 FYEKMQ (reference sequence). V was pared by 0 bases and J by 0 bases, with 3 bases of the junction left unmatched. The CDR3 spans 17 residues. Here the CDR3 reads CASSLGLAGLAKNIQYF. The CDR3 DNA sequence: TGTGCCAGCAGCTTAGGTCTAGCGGGACTAGCCAAAAACATTCAGTACTTC.

The rearrangement links TRBV30 to TRBJ1-3; TRBD1 agrees at 9 bases. The CDR3 length is 16 residues. The trim removed 1 base at V and 4 bases at J, leaving 8 bases unmatched. Germline CDR1 GTSNPN, CDR2 SVGIG (reference sequence). The CDR3 here is CAWSARDRALGNTIYF. The CDR3 region has the DNA TGTGCCTGGAGTGCTAGGGACAGGGCCCTCGGAAACACCATATATTTT.

The genes are TRBV28 and TRBJ1-1; no clear D gene. The germline CDR1 and CDR2 sequences are MDHEN and SYDVKM. This CDR3 comprises 10 residues. V was clipped by 8 bases and J by 1 base, with 2 bases between them. DNA for the CDR3: TGTGCCAGCCAGAACACTGAAGCTTTCTTT. Protein: CASQNTEAFF.

The chain carries TRBV28 and TRBJ1-1; TRBD1 might be the D (5 bases). The CDR3 is 13 amino acids. CDR1 is MDHEN, CDR2 SYDVKM, per germline. V was cut by 3 bases and J by 4 bases, with 9 bases left in between. CDR3 protein: CASSFAGPTEAFF. In DNA form, the CDR3 reads TGTGCCAGCAGTTTTGCAGGGCCCACTGAAGCTTTCTTT.

The gene calls are TRBV6-1 and TRBJ2-7; 8 bases are shared with TRBD2. This CDR3 has 14 residues. Germline CDR1 reads MNHNS; CDR2 reads SASEGT. V lost 6 bases, J lost 3 bases, and 7 bases stayed unmatched. CDR3 nucleotides: TGTGCCAGCAGAAAAGGCGGGGGGATCTACGAGCAGTACTTC. Its protein is CASRKGGGIYEQYF.

This sequence joins TRBV4-1 and TRBJ2-1, with 8 nucleotides matching TRBD1. This CDR3 region has 19 residues. CDR1 MGHRA and CDR2 YSYEKL come from the germline V gene. J was trimmed by 4 bases and V by 3 bases; bases with no gene match: 17. CDR3 sequence: CASSHMLGQGRGLYNEQFF. The CDR3 DNA reads TGCGCCAGCAGCCATATGTTAGGACAGGGACGCGGTTTGTACAATGAGCAGTTCTTC.

The V gene is TRBV7-9, the J gene TRBJ1-2; 8 bases are a match to TRBD1. Germline V lookup: CDR1 SEHNR, CDR2 FQNEAQ (reference sequence). The CDR3 runs 14 residues. The trim removed 1 base at V and 5 bases at J, leaving 3 bases unmatched. This CDR3 is CASSLGGQAYGYTF. CDR3 in DNA: TGTGCCAGCAGCTTAGGGGGACAGGCTTATGGCTACACCTTC.

The chain uses TRBV28 and TRBJ2-4, with no clear D. From germline, CDR1 is MDHEN and CDR2 SYDVKM. This CDR3 region has 12 residues. The V end was cut by 3 bases, the J end by 3 bases, with 3 bases between. CDR3: CASSFGKNIQYF. CDR3 DNA sequence: TGTGCCAGCAGTTTCGGCAAAAACATTCAGTACTTC.

The CDR3 coding sequence is TGTGCCAGCAGCCCATTGGGAGGGCCGTCCCGCCGTGTCAATGAGCAGTTCTTC. It codes for CASSPLGGPSRRVNEQFF. The chain combines TRBV27 with TRBJ2-1; the match to TRBD2 covers 7 bases. This CDR3 is built from 18 residues. The ends lost 6 bases at V and 6 bases at J; junction bases unmatched: 20. CDR1 is MNHEY and CDR2 is SMNVEV in the germline V gene (reference sequence).

A remark on this clone: One end of the junction is discordant with germline, which a read error may explain. The CDR3 DNA reads as TGTGCCAGCAGCTTGCCTAGCGGGCCACGTCACTTC. It encodes CASSLPSGPRHF. The chain carries TRBV5-6 and TRBJ2-5, with 8 bases identical to TRBD2. The CDR3 spans 12 residues. The germline CDR1 and CDR2 sequences are SGHDT and YYEEEE.

The chain employs TRBV5-1 and TRBJ2-7; a possible D gene is TRBD1 (5 bases). The CDR3 has 15 amino acids. Germline V gene sequence: CDR1 SGHRS, CDR2 YFSETQ. Trimming cost V 0 bases and J 6 bases, with 16 bases left between them. The CDR3 nucleotides are TGCGCCAGCAGCTTGGCCGCACAGGCGGTCGCCGAGCAGTACTTC. This codes for CASSLAAQAVAEQYF.

The genes are TRBV6-6 and TRBJ2-5; 7 bases are a match to TRBD1. Germline V gene data show CDR1 as MNHNY and CDR2 as SVGAGI (reference sequence). This CDR3 has 13 amino acids. J was trimmed by 12 bases and V by 2 bases; bases with no gene match: 9. CDR3 nucleotide sequence: TGTGCCAGCAGTTACAGGGCAGGGGGTCAGGAGTACTTC. It encodes CASSYRAGGQEYF.